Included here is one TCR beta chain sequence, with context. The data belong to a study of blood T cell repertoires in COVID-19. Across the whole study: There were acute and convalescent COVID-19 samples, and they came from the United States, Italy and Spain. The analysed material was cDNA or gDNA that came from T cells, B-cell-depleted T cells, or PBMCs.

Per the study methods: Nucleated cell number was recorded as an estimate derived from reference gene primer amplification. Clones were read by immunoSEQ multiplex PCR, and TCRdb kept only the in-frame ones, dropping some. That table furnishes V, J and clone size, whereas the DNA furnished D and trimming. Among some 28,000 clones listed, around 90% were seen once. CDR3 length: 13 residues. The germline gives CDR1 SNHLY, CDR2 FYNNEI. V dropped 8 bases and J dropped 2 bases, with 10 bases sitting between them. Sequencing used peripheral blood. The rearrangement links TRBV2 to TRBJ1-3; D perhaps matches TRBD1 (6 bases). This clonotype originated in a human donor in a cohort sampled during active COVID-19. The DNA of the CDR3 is TGTGCCAGCCACAGGGAAGCTGGAAACACCATATATTTT. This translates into CASHREAGNTIYF. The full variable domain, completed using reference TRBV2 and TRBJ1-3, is EPEVTQTPSHQVTQMGQEVILRCVPISNHLYFYWYRQILGQKVEFLVSFYNNEISEKSEIFDDQFSVERPDGSNFTLKIRSTKLEDSAMYFCASHREAGNTIYFGEGSWLTVV.